These T cell receptor beta chains were read from a single sample in a study of blood T cell repertoires in COVID-19. The assay was immunoSEQ multiplex PCR, and TCRdb's table has in-frame clones only and misses some. The sample includes over 300,000 clones, about 89% of them seen just once. What was sequenced was peripheral blood. Every receptor here comes from a middle-aged man with acute or convalescent COVID-19. Each CDR3 is given with its conserved first and last residue. The order of the fields is V gene, J gene, clone size, CDR3 length, D gene, CDR3 protein, CDR3 DNA. D genes are given only for firm matches. Where a row states a size, it is once, few, many or the class of an expanded clone; other rows omit it.

v_gene: TRBV7-3
j_gene: TRBJ1-5
abundance: .
len: 13
d_gene: TRBD1
CDR3aa: CASSRQGGQPQHF
CDR3nt: TGTGCCAGCAGCCGACAGGGCGGGCAGCCCCAGCATTTT

v_gene: TRBV27
j_gene: TRBJ2-4
abundance: .
len: 15
d_gene: .
CDR3aa: CASSSRGFAKNIQYF
CDR3nt: TGTGCCAGCAGTTCCAGGGGATTTGCCAAAAACATTCAGTACTTC

v_gene: TRBV5-6
j_gene: TRBJ2-2
abundance: .
len: 14
d_gene: TRBD1
CDR3aa: CASSAGTGLWELFF
CDR3nt: TGTGCCAGCAGCGCTGGGACAGGCCTGTGGGAGCTGTTTTTT

v_gene: TRBV6-1
j_gene: TRBJ2-6
abundance: .
len: 18
d_gene: TRBD2
CDR3aa: CASSGAGTSVSGANVLTF
CDR3nt: TGTGCCAGCAGTGGGGCCGGGACTAGCGTCTCTGGGGCCAACGTCCTGACTTTC

v_gene: TRBV19
j_gene: TRBJ2-5
abundance: .
len: 14
d_gene: TRBD2
CDR3aa: CASSYGGTQETQYF
CDR3nt: TGTGCCAGTAGTTACGGGGGGACCCAAGAGACCCAGTACTTC

v_gene: TRBV5-4
j_gene: TRBJ2-7
abundance: .
len: 14
d_gene: TRBD1
CDR3aa: CASSLIDRVYEQYF
CDR3nt: TGTGCCAGCAGCCTTATCGACAGGGTCTACGAGCAGTACTTC

v_gene: TRBV20-1
j_gene: TRBJ1-3
abundance: .
len: 16
d_gene: .
CDR3aa: CSASASKQGFGNTIYF
CDR3nt: TGCAGTGCTAGTGCCTCGAAACAGGGCTTTGGAAACACCATATATTTT

v_gene: TRBV6-4
j_gene: TRBJ2-2
abundance: .
len: 16
d_gene: TRBD1
CDR3aa: CASSDWTGGNTGELFF
CDR3nt: TGTGCCAGCAGTGACTGGACAGGGGGCAACACCGGGGAGCTGTTTTTT

v_gene: TRBV2
j_gene: TRBJ1-5
abundance: .
len: 16
d_gene: .
CDR3aa: CASSQAKGSGNQPQHF
CDR3nt: TGTGCCAGCAGCCAAGCGAAAGGGAGTGGCAATCAGCCCCAGCATTTT

v_gene: TRBV30
j_gene: TRBJ1-3
abundance: .
len: 13
d_gene: .
CDR3aa: CAWKRASGNTIYF
CDR3nt: TGTGCCTGGAAACGAGCATCTGGAAACACCATATATTTT

v_gene: TRBV13
j_gene: TRBJ2-1
abundance: .
len: 15
d_gene: TRBD2
CDR3aa: CASSPSGRAGNEQFF
CDR3nt: TGTGCCAGCAGTCCTAGCGGGAGGGCCGGGAATGAGCAGTTCTTC

v_gene: TRBV9
j_gene: TRBJ2-7
abundance: .
len: 18
d_gene: TRBD1
CDR3aa: CASSVATGGANPPYEQYF
CDR3nt: TGTGCCAGCAGCGTAGCCACAGGGGGCGCGAATCCTCCCTACGAGCAGTACTTC

v_gene: TRBV29-1
j_gene: TRBJ2-3
abundance: .
len: 14
d_gene: TRBD2
CDR3aa: CSVGRPRETDTQYF
CDR3nt: TGCAGCGTTGGAAGGCCGCGGGAGACAGATACGCAGTATTTT

v_gene: TRBV9
j_gene: TRBJ1-1
abundance: .
len: 13
d_gene: .
CDR3aa: CASSVVGGGEAFF
CDR3nt: TGTGCCAGCAGCGTAGTCGGTGGCGGTGAAGCTTTCTTT

v_gene: TRBV18
j_gene: TRBJ2-2
abundance: once
len: 16
d_gene: .
CDR3aa: CASSLRQAFSTGELFF
CDR3nt: TGTGCCAGCTCACTACGACAGGCCTTCTCCACCGGGGAGCTGTTTTTT

v_gene: TRBV6-5
j_gene: TRBJ1-6
abundance: few
len: 14
d_gene: .
CDR3aa: CASKYDRNYSPLHF
CDR3nt: TGTGCCAGCAAATACGACAGGAACTATTCACCCCTCCACTTT

v_gene: TRBV5-1
j_gene: TRBJ2-5
abundance: .
len: 14
d_gene: TRBD1
CDR3aa: CASNPPGQQETQYF
CDR3nt: TGCGCCAGCAACCCTCCGGGACAGCAAGAGACCCAGTACTTC

v_gene: TRBV7-2
j_gene: TRBJ2-5
abundance: once
len: 15
d_gene: .
CDR3aa: CASSLDPGSSETQYF
CDR3nt: TGTGCCAGCAGCTTAGATCCGGGTTCGTCGGAGACCCAGTACTTC

v_gene: TRBV10-3
j_gene: TRBJ2-3
abundance: .
len: 15
d_gene: TRBD2
CDR3aa: CAISGPSGPTDTQYF
CDR3nt: TGTGCCATCAGTGGGCCTAGCGGGCCCACAGATACGCAGTATTTT

v_gene: TRBV6-2/TRBV6-3
j_gene: TRBJ2-2
abundance: .
len: 15
d_gene: .
CDR3aa: CASSYALYVSGELFF
CDR3nt: TGTGCCAGCAGTTACGCGCTTTATGTGAGCGGGGAGCTGTTTTTT

v_gene: TRBV28
j_gene: TRBJ1-1
abundance: .
len: 13
d_gene: TRBD1
CDR3aa: CASSLTGRNEAFF
CDR3nt: TGTGCCAGCAGCTTGACAGGGAGAAATGAAGCTTTCTTT

v_gene: TRBV5-1
j_gene: TRBJ1-6
abundance: .
len: 15
d_gene: TRBD1
CDR3aa: CASSLGDRVNSPLHF
CDR3nt: TGCGCCAGCAGCTTGGGGGACAGGGTTAATTCACCCCTCCACTTT

v_gene: TRBV14
j_gene: TRBJ2-7
abundance: .
len: 16
d_gene: TRBD2
CDR3aa: CASSQVGGGLSYEQYF
CDR3nt: TGTGCCAGCAGCCAAGTCGGCGGGGGTCTCTCCTACGAGCAGTACTTC

v_gene: TRBV5-4
j_gene: TRBJ1-1
abundance: .
len: 12
d_gene: .
CDR3aa: CASARADTEAFF
CDR3nt: TGTGCCAGCGCGAGGGCCGACACTGAAGCTTTCTTT

v_gene: TRBV6-5
j_gene: TRBJ2-5
abundance: .
len: 16
d_gene: TRBD2
CDR3aa: CASSYTSGGARETQYF
CDR3nt: TGTGCCAGCAGTTACACCAGCGGGGGGGCTCGAGAGACCCAGTACTTC

v_gene: TRBV5-4
j_gene: TRBJ2-7
abundance: .
len: 14
d_gene: TRBD2
CDR3aa: CASSPGTSGYEQYF
CDR3nt: TGTGCCAGCAGCCCTGGGACTAGCGGCTACGAGCAGTACTTC

v_gene: TRBV6-2/TRBV6-3
j_gene: TRBJ1-1
abundance: few
len: 16
d_gene: .
CDR3aa: CASSIRTVYFDTEAFF
CDR3nt: TGTGCCAGCAGTATCCGGACAGTATACTTCGACACTGAAGCTTTCTTT

v_gene: TRBV10-1
j_gene: TRBJ1-1
abundance: .
len: 16
d_gene: TRBD1
CDR3aa: CASSELRDRGSTEAFF
CDR3nt: TGCGCCAGCAGTGAGCTTCGGGACAGGGGAAGTACTGAAGCTTTCTTT

v_gene: TRBV30
j_gene: TRBJ2-1
abundance: .
len: 14
d_gene: .
CDR3aa: CAGWSGASYNEQFF
CDR3nt: TGTGCCGGGTGGAGTGGAGCATCCTACAATGAGCAGTTCTTC